The rows below give T cell receptor beta chains drawn from one sample of a study of shared clonotypes between healthy human individuals. Using immunoSEQ multiplex PCR, the repertoire was profiled, and TCRdb retains in-frame clones only, with some absent. The sample shows 730,000 or so clones, around 72% of them seen only once. Sequences were obtained from memory CD4+ T cells sorted from blood. These receptors originate from a woman aged 25 to 39 in good health. The conserved cysteine and the conserved F or W are not part of the CDR3 here. Clone size is stated in some rows and not others, as once, few, many or a class when expanded.

TRBJ2-1 TRBV11-2 . ASSVFGTLRTYNEQF
TRBJ2-7 TRBV28 few ASSTRTGIFYEQY
TRBJ2-6 TRBV19 . ASSRVGGVNVLT
TRBJ2-6 TRBV18 . ASSLSMPRTGANVLT
TRBJ1-1 TRBV12-5 . ASGFLVGWAF
TRBJ2-1 TRBV2 few ASTTIIGNEQF
TRBJ2-7 TRBV5-1 . ASSSGTGLEQY
TRBJ2-7 TRBV2 . ASTGGGLVIYEQY
TRBJ2-5 TRBV28 . ASSGFKAAGVRETQY
TRBJ2-7 TRBV5-1 few ASSLAGSRQREQY
TRBJ2-1 TRBV11-2 few ASSYQRLSSYNEQF
TRBJ2-2 TRBV9 . ASSLRLAPTGELF
TRBJ2-2 TRBV14 . ASSQVGGSNTGELF
TRBJ1-2 TRBV5-1 few ASSLQGEESSRYT
TRBJ2-7 TRBV19 . ASTGSSNYEQY
TRBJ1-2 TRBV28 . ASSGSGTGVGYT
TRBJ1-4 TRBV7-8 . ASSLGTSTNEKLF
TRBJ2-7 TRBV14 . ASSPAFQLAGGGGEQY
TRBJ2-2 TRBV6-1 . ASIGRGARTGELF
TRBJ2-3 TRBV2 . ASSEGLAGITDTQY
TRBJ2-1 TRBV7-3 . ASSLKRGGSNEQF
TRBJ1-2 TRBV2 . ASSVGGGTLYGYT
TRBJ2-7 TRBV5-1 once ASSIRSGTGNYEQY
TRBJ2-6 TRBV27 . ASCRSGGANVLT
TRBJ1-1 TRBV5-6 once ASTPGRNTEAF
TRBJ1-1 TRBV27 . ASSLIPALGGRNTEAF
TRBJ2-3 TRBV7-2 few ASSFTAAGGRTDTQY
TRBJ2-7 TRBV5-4 . ASSLSTSSRSYEQY
TRBJ2-7 TRBV5-4 . ASSLVAAREQY
TRBJ1-4 TRBV7-9 . ASSYGDREGVREKLF
. TRBV2 . ASSRDSSYEQY
TRBJ1-1 TRBV27 medium-sized ASSPRTGGMAEAF
TRBJ2-1 TRBV7-8 . ASSLAPWARGEQF
TRBJ2-7 TRBV6-1 . ASSFAGFGRGY
TRBJ1-3 TRBV28 . ASRLRGTAGNTIY
TRBJ1-1 TRBV29-1 . SAVAWGMNTEAF
TRBJ2-2 TRBV9 . ASSVVQGRAGELF
TRBJ2-3 TRBV6-4 . ASSRLAGGGTDTQY
TRBJ2-7 TRBV11-2 . ASSTPQGPYEQY
TRBJ1-2 TRBV4-1 . ASSQVSDRAGYT
TRBJ2-7 TRBV28 . ASSSPGTSGKTYEQY
TRBJ2-2 TRBV5-1 . ASRPLQGAGELF
TRBJ1-1 TRBV28 . ASSVQQIEAF